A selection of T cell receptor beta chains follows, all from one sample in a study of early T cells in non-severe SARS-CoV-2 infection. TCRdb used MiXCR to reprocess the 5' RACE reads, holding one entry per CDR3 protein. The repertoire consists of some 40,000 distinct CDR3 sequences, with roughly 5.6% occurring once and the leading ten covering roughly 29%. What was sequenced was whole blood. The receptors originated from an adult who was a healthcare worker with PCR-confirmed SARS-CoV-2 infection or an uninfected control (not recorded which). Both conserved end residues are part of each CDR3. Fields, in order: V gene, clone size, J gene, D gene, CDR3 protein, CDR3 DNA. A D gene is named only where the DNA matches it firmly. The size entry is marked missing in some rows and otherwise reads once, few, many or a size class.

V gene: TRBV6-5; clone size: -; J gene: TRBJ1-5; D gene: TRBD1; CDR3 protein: CASKVDRGHQPQHF; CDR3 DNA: TGTGCCAGCAAAGTGGACAGGGGCCATCAGCCCCAGCATTTT
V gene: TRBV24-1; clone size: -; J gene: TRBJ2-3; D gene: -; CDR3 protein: CATSDLQGQVTDTQYF; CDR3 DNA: TGTGCCACCAGTGATTTGCAGGGGCAAGTAACTGATACGCAGTATTTT
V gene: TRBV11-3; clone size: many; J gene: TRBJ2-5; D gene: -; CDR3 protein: CASSFGGGVQETQYF; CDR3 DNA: TGTGCCAGCAGCTTCGGCGGAGGGGTCCAAGAGACCCAGTACTTC
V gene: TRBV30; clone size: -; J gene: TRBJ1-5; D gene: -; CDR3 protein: CAWSVYWRQPQHF; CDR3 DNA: TGTGCCTGGAGTGTATATTGGCGTCAGCCCCAGCATTTT
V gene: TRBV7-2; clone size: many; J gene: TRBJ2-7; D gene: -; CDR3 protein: CASSMGLPGGEQYF; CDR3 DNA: TGTGCCAGCAGCATGGGACTGCCTGGGGGTGAGCAGTACTTC
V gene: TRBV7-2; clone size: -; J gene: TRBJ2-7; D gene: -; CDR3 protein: CASTTGTAYEQYF; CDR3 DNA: TGTGCCAGCACCACCGGGACGGCCTACGAGCAGTACTTC
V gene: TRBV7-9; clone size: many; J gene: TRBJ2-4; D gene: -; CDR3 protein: CASSLADGVKNIQYF; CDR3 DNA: TGTGCCAGCAGCTTAGCGGACGGGGTTAAAAACATTCAGTACTTC
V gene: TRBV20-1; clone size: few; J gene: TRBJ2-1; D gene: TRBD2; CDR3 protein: CSARTSGVGNEQFF; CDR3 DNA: TGCAGTGCTAGAACTAGCGGGGTGGGCAATGAGCAGTTCTTC
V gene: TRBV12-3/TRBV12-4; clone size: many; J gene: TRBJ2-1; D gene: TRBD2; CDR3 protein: CASSRAGGDYNEQFF; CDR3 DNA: TGTGCCAGCAGTCGAGCGGGAGGAGACTACAATGAGCAGTTCTTC
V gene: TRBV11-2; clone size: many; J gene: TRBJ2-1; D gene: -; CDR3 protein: CASSLGSAGNNEQFF; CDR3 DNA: TGTGCCAGCAGCTTAGGGTCCGCTGGAAACAATGAGCAGTTCTTC
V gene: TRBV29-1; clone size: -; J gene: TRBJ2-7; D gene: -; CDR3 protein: CSVLCPSYEQYF; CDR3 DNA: TGCAGCGTTCTCTGTCCGTCCTACGAGCAGTACTTC
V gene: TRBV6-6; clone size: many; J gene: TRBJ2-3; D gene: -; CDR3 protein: CASKYPSTDTQYF; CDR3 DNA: TGTGCCAGCAAATACCCCTCAACAGATACGCAGTATTTT
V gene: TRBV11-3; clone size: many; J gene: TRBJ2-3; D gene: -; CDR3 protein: CASSSLVGTQYF; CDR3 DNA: TGTGCCAGCAGCTCCCTCGTCGGTACGCAGTATTTT
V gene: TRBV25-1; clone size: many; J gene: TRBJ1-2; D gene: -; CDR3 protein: CASTSSSLVGYTF; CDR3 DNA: TGTGCCAGCACATCCTCCTCATTGGTTGGCTACACCTTC
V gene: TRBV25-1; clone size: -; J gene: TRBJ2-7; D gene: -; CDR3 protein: CASSEEGQGKNEQYF; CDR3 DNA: TGTGCCAGCAGTGAAGAGGGTCAGGGAAAGAATGAGCAGTACTTC
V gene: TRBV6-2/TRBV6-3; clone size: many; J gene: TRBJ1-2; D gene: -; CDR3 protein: CASSYDSTYGYTF; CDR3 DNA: TGTGCCAGCAGTTACGACAGCACCTATGGCTACACCTTC
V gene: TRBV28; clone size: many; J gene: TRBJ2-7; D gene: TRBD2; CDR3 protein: CASSHASLAGASYEQYF; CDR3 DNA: TGTGCCAGCAGCCACGCCTCTCTAGCGGGAGCGTCCTACGAGCAGTACTTC
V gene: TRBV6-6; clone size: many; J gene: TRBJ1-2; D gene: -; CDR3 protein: CASSYSRLGGGYTF; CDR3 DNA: TGTGCCAGCAGTTACTCGCGTCTCGGCGGTGGCTACACCTTC
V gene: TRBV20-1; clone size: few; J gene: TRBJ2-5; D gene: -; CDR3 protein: CSARDPLGRRETQYF; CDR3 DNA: TGCAGTGCTAGAGATCCCCTCGGCAGGCGGGAGACCCAGTACTTC
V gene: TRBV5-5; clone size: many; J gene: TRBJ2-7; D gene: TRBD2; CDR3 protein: CASSSGTSGRPWEQYF; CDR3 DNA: TGTGCCAGCAGCTCCGGGACTAGCGGGAGGCCGTGGGAGCAGTACTTC
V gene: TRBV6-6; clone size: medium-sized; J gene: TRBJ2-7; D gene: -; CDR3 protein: CATALMKHEQYF; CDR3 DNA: TGTGCCACCGCCCTAATGAAACACGAGCAGTACTTC
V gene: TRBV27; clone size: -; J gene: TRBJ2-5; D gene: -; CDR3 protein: CASSPRRQEAQYF; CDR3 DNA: TGTGCCAGCAGTCCAAGGAGGCAAGAGGCCCAGTACTTC
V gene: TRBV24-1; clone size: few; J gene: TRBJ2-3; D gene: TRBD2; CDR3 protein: CATSDSLAGGTDTQYF; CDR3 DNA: TGTGCCACCAGTGATTCGCTAGCGGGGGGGACAGATACGCAGTATTTT
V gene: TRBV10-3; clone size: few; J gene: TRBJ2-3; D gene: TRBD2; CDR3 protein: CAIRSSGGTDTQYF; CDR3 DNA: TGTGCCATCAGAAGTAGCGGGGGCACAGATACGCAGTATTTT
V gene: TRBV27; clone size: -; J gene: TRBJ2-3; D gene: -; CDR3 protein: CASSLSGTRPDTQYF; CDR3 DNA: TGTGCCAGCAGTTTATCCGGGACCCGGCCAGATACGCAGTATTTT
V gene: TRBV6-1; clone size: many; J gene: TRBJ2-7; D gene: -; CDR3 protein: CASSDSGWALKTVGQYF; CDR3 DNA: TGTGCCAGCAGTGACTCTGGCTGGGCTCTGAAAACCGTCGGGCAGTACTTC
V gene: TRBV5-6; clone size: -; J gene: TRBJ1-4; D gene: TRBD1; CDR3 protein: CASSGQGALNEKLFF; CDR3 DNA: TGTGCCAGCAGCGGACAGGGGGCGCTGAATGAAAAACTGTTTTTT
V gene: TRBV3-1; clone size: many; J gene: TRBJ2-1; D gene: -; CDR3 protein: CASSKVASREQFF; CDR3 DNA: TGTGCCAGCAGCAAGGTGGCTAGCAGGGAGCAGTTCTTC
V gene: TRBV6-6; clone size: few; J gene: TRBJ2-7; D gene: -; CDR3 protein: CASSYSRGAEQYF; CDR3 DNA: TGTGCCAGCAGTTACTCCCGGGGGGCCGAGCAGTACTTC
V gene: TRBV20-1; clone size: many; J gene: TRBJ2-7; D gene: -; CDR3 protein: CSAPTEPEQYF; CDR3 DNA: TGCAGTGCTCCCACAGAGCCCGAGCAGTACTTC
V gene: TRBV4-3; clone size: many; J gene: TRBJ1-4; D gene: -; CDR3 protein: CASSHDPSRGRDEKLFF; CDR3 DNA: TGCGCCAGCAGCCACGACCCGTCGAGGGGGAGGGATGAAAAACTGTTTTTT
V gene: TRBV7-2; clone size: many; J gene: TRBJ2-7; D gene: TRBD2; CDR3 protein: CASSSRTSAEQYF; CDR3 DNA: TGTGCCAGCAGCTCCCGGACTAGCGCCGAGCAGTACTTC
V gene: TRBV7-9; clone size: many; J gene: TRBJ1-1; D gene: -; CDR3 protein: CASSLARLAEAFF; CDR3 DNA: TGTGCCAGCAGCTTAGCCCGGTTGGCTGAAGCTTTCTTT
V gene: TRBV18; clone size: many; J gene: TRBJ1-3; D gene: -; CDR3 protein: CASSPPGSSGNTIYF; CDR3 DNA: TGTGCCAGCTCACCACCGGGGAGCTCTGGAAACACCATATATTTT
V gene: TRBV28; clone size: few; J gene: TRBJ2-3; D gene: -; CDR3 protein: CASSPIGDTQYF; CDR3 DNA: TGTGCCAGCAGTCCTATAGGGGATACGCAGTATTTT
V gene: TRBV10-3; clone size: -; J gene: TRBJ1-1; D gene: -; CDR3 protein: CAIRAIDADRGAFF; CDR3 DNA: TGTGCCATCAGGGCGATCGACGCCGACCGGGGAGCTTTCTTT
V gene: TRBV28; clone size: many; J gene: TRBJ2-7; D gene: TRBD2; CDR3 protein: CASYTSGGEQYF; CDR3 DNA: TGTGCCAGCTACACCTCGGGAGGCGAGCAGTACTTC
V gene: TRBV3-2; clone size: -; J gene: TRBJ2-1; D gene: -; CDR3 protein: CASSQDQVPAREQFF; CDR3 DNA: TGTGCCAGCAGCCAAGATCAGGTCCCCGCACGTGAGCAGTTCTTC
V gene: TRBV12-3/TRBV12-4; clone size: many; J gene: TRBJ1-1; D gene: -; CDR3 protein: CASSRTGPPGF; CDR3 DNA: TGTGCCAGCAGTCGGACGGGCCCTCCCGGATTT
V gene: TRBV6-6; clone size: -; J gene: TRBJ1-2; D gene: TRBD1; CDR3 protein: CASSPTGTGGNYTF; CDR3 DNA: TGTGCCAGCAGTCCCACCGGGACAGGGGGAAACTACACCTTC
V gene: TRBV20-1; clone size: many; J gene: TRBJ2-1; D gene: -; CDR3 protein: CSARQFSYNEQFF; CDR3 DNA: TGCAGTGCTAGGCAGTTTTCCTACAATGAGCAGTTCTTC
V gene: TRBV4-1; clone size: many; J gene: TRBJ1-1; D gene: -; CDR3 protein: CASRPGTANTEAFF; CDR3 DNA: TGCGCCAGCAGACCCGGGACGGCCAACACTGAAGCTTTCTTT
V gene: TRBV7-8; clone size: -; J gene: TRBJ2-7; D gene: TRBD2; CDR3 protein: CASSFRGGLSYEQYF; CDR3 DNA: TGTGCCAGCAGCTTCCGGGGGGGCCTCTCCTACGAGCAGTACTTC
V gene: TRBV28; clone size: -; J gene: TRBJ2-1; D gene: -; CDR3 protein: CAILVSIRMSSYNEQFF; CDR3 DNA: TGTGCCATCCTAGTTTCTATCAGGATGAGCTCCTACAATGAGCAGTTCTTC
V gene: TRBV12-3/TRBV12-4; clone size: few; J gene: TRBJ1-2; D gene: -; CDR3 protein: CASSEAEILF; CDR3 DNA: TGTGCCAGCAGTGAGGCAGAAATCCTCTTC
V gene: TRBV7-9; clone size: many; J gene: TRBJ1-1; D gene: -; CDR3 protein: CASSIGRLNTEAFF; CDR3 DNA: TGTGCCAGCAGCATAGGCAGGCTGAACACTGAAGCTTTCTTT
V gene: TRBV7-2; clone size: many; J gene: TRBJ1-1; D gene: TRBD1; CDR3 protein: CADSRDGDSPAFF; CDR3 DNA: TGTGCCGATAGTAGGGACGGGGACAGCCCGGCTTTCTTT
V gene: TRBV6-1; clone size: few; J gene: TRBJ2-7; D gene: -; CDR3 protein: CASSEGPGRQYEQYF; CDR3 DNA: TGTGCCAGCAGTGAAGGACCGGGGCGGCAATACGAGCAGTACTTC
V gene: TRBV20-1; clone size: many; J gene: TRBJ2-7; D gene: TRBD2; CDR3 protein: CSALTSGRAEEQYF; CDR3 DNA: TGCAGTGCTTTGACTAGCGGGAGGGCCGAAGAGCAGTACTTC
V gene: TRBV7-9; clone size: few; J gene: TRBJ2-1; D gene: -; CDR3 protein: CASSPQAGKQFF; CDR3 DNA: TGTGCCAGCAGCCCCCAGGCGGGCAAGCAGTTCTTC
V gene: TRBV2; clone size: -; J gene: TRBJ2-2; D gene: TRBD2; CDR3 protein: CASSEGKGLALNTGELFF; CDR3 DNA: TGTGCCAGCAGTGAAGGAAAGGGACTAGCACTGAACACCGGGGAGCTGTTTTTT
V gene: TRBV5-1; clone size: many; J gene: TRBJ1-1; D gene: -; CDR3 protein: CASSSRLTMNTEAFF; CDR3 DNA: TGCGCCAGCAGCTCCAGATTAACCATGAACACTGAAGCTTTCTTT
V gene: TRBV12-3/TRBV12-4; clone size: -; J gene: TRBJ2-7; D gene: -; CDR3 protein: CASSRRGQPKDFYEQYF; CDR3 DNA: TGTGCCAGCAGCCGCCGCGGGCAGCCGAAAGACTTCTACGAGCAGTACTTC
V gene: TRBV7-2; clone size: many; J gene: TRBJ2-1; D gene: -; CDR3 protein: CASSLDWIINEQFF; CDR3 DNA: TGTGCCAGCAGCTTAGATTGGATAATCAATGAGCAGTTCTTC
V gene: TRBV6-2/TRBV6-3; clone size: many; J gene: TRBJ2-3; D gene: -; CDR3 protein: CASRRRSTDTQYF; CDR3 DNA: TGTGCCAGCAGACGCCGATCCACAGATACGCAGTATTTT